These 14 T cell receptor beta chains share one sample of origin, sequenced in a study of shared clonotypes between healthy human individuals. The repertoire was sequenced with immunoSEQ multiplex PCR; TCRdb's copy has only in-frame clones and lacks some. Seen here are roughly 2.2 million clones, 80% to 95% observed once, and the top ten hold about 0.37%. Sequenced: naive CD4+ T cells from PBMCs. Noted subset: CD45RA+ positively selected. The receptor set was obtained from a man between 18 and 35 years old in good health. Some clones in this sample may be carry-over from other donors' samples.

The CDR3 reads CASSSRTGSTGLEQFF. The CDR3 DNA follows: TGCGCCAGCAGCTCGAGGACAGGGAGTACTGGTCTTGAGCAGTTCTTC. The V gene is TRBV5-1, the J gene TRBJ2-1; 8 nucleotides agree with TRBD1. V dropped 3 bases and J dropped 9; count of bases not matched to a gene: 14. The V gene's germline CDR1 is SGHRS and CDR2 YFSETQ. The CDR3 is 16 residues long.

The CDR3 loop reads CASSSRQGDEKLFF. In nucleotides, the CDR3 is TGTGCCAGCAGTTCACGACAGGGAGATGAAAAACTGTTTTTT. This chain uses TRBV6-5 with TRBJ1-4; the match to TRBD1 covers 7 bases. Germline loops: CDR1 MNHEY, CDR2 SVGAGI. Trimming at V came to 4 bases and at J to 6 bases, leaving 5 bases not matched to a gene. The CDR3 spans 14 residues.

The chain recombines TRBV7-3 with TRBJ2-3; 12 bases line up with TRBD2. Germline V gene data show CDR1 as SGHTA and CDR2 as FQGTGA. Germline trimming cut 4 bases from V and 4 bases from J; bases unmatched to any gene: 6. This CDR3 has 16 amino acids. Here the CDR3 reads CASSSGLAGFADTQYF. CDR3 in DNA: TGTGCCAGCAGCTCAGGACTAGCGGGATTTGCAGATACGCAGTATTTT.

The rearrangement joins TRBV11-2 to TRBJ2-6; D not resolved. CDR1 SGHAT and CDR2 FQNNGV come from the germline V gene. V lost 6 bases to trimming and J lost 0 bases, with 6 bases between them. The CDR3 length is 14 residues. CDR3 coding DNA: TGTGCCAGCAGACACCGCTCTGGGGCCAACGTCCTGACTTTC. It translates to CASRHRSGANVLTF.

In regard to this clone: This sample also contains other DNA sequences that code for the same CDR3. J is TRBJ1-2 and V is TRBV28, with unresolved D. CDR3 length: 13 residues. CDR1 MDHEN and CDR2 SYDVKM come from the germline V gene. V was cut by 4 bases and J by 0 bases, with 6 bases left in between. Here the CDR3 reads CASSYRANYGYTF. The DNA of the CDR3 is TGTGCCAGCAGTTATCGGGCTAACTATGGCTACACCTTC.

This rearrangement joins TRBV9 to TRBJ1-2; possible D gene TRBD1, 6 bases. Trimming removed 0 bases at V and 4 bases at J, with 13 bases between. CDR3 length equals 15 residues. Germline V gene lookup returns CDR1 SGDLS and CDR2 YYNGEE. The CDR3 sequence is CASSVAGRGPYGYTF. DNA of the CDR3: TGTGCCAGCAGCGTAGCGGGCAGGGGCCCCTATGGCTACACCTTC.

The CDR3 here is CSVEVLLDTQYF. CDR3 nucleotides: TGCAGCGTTGAAGTTCTCCTAGATACGCAGTATTTT. V usage is TRBV29-1 and J usage is TRBJ2-3; D remains unclear. The CDR3 length is 12 residues. V was cut by 1 base and J by 5 bases, with 7 bases left in between. Per the germline V gene, CDR1 is SQVTM and CDR2 is ANQGSEA.

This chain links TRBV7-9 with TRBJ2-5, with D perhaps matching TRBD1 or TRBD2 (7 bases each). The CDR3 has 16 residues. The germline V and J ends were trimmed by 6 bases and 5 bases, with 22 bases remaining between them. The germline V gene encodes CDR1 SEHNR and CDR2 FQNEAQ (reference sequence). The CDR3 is CASRPTIRQGGETQYF. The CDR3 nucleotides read TGTGCCAGCAGACCAACCATTCGACAGGGAGGGGAGACCCAGTACTTC.

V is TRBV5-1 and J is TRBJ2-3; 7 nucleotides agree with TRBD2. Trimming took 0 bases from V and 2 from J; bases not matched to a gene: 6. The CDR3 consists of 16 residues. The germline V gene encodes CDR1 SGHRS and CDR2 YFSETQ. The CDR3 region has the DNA TGCGCCAGCAGCTTGGTCCTAGCGGCACTCACAGATACGCAGTATTTT. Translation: CASSLVLAALTDTQYF.

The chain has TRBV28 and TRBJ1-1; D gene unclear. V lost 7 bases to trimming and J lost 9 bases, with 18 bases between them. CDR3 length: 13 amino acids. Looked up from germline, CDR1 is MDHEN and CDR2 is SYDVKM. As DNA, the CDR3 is TGTGCCAGCAACCCCCCGGACGGGTTGAAAGCTTTCTTT. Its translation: CASNPPDGLKAFF.

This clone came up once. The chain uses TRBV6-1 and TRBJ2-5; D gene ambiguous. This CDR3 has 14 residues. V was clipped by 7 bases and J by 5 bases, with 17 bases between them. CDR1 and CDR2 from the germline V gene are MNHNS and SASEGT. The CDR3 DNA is TGTGCCAGCAATCTGGGCGCTAGGGCGGAGACCCAGTACTTC. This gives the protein CASNLGARAETQYF.

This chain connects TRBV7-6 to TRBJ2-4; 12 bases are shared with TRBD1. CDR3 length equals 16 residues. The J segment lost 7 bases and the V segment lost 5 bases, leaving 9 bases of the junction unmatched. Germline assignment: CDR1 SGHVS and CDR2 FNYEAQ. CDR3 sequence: CASSPGTGGYSNIQYF. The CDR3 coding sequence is TGTGCCAGCAGCCCCGGGACAGGGGGCTACTCGAACATTCAGTACTTC.

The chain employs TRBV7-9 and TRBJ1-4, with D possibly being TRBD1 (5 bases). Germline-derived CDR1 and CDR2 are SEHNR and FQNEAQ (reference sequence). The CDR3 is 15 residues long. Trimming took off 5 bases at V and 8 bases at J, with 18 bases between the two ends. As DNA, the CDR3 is TGTGCCAGCAGCCAATCACAGGTCCGTATGGAAAAACTGTTTTTT. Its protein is CASSQSQVRMEKLFF.

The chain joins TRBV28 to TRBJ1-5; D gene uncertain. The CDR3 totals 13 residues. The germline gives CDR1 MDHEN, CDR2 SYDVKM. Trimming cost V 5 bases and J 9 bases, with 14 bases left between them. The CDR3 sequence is CASSTVPPRPQHF. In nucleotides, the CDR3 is TGTGCCAGCAGTACCGTCCCGCCACGGCCCCAGCATTTT.